The clone carrying this TCR beta chain was detected once. Its antigen is as yet unknown. These data are taken from a study of cytomegalovirus exposure and HLA in healthy donors. There are 16 residues in the CDR3. Germline V gene sequence: CDR1 SGHRS, CDR2 YFSETQ. V dropped 4 bases and J dropped 0 bases, with 15 bases sitting between them. Primers included in the PCR were 60 Vbeta and 13 Jbeta primers. Using immunoSEQ multiplex PCR, the repertoire was profiled, and TCRdb retains in-frame clones only, with some absent. The table lists around 97,000 clones, under 80% of them singletons. Study-wide points: No immune exposure information besides CMV serostatus was available.

This rearrangement joins TRBV5-1 to TRBJ2-3; D is possibly TRBD2 (6 bases). Sample: PBMCs. The clonotype comes from a woman under 30 in good health and CMV-seropositive. CDR3 bases: TGCGCCAGCAGCCTCCCCCTAGCGACTAGCACAGATACGCAGTATTTT. This encodes CASSLPLATSTDTQYF.